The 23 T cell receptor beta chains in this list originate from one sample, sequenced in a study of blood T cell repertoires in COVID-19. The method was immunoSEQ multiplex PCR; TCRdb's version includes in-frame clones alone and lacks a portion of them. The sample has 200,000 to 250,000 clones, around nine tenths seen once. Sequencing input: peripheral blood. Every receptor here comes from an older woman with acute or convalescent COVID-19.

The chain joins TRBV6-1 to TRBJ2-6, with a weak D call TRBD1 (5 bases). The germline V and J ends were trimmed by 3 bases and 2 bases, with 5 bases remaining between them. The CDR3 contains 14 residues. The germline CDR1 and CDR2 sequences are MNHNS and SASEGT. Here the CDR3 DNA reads TGTGCCAGCAGTGACAGGGCTGGGGCCAACGTCCTGACTTTC. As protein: CASSDRAGANVLTF.

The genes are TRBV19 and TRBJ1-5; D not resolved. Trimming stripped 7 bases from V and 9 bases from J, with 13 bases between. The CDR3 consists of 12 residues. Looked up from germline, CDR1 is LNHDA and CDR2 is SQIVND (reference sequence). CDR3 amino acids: CASNGVRPPQHF. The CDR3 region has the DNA TGTGCCAGTAACGGGGTCCGACCGCCCCAGCATTTT.

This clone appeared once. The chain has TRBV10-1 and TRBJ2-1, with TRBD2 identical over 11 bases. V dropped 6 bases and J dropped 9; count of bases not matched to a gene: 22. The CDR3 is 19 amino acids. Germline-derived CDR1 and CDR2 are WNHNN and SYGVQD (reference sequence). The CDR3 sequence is CASSAAPGTSGLVRGEQFF. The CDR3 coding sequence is TGCGCCAGCAGCGCTGCTCCCGGGACTAGCGGACTTGTAAGGGGTGAGCAGTTCTTC.

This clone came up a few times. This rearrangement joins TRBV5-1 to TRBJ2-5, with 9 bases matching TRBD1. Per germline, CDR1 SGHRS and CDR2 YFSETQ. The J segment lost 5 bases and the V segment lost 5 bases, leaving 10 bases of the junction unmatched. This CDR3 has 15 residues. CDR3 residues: CASSAGTGQGETQYF. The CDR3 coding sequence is TGCGCCAGCAGTGCTGGGACAGGGCAGGGGGAGACCCAGTACTTC.

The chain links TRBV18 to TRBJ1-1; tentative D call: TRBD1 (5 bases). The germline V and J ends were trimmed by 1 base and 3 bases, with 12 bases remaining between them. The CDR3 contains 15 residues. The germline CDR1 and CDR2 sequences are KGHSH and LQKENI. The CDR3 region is CASSPQGWGDTEAFF. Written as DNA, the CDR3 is TGTGCCAGCTCACCACAGGGCTGGGGGGACACTGAAGCTTTCTTT.

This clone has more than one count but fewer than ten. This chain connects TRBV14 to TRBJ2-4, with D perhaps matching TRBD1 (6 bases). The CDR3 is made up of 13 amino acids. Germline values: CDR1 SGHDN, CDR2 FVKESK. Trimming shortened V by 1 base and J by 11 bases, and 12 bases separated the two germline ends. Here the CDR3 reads CASSQAGAGFQYF. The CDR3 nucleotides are TGTGCCAGCAGCCAAGCAGGGGCCGGATTTCAGTACTTC. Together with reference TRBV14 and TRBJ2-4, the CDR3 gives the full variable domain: EAGVTQFPSHSVIEKGQTVTLRCDPISGHDNLYWYRRVMGKEIKFLLHFVKESKQDESGMPNNRFLAERTGGTYSTLKVQPAELEDSGVYFCASSQAGAGFQYFGAGTRLSVL.

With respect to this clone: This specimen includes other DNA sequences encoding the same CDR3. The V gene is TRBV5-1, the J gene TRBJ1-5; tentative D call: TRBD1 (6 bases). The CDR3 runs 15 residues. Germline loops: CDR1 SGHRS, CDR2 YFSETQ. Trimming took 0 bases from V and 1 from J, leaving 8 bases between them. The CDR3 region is CASSLGGQSNQPQHF. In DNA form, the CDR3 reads TGCGCCAGCAGCTTGGGGGGGCAGAGCAATCAGCCCCAGCATTTT.

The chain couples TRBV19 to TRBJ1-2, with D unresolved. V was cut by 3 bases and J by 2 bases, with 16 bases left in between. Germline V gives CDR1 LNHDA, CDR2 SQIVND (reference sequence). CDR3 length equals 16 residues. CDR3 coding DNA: TGTGCCAGTAGTATTTCGATCGGGAATTCCAACTATGGCTACACCTTC. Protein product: CASSISIGNSNYGYTF.

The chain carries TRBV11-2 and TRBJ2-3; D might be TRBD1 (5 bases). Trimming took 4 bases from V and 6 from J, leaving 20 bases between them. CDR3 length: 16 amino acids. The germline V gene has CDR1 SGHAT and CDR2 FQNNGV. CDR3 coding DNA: TGTGCCAGCAGCTCACTGGACGAGAAGGGGATTGATACGCAGTATTTT. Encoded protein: CASSSLDEKGIDTQYF.

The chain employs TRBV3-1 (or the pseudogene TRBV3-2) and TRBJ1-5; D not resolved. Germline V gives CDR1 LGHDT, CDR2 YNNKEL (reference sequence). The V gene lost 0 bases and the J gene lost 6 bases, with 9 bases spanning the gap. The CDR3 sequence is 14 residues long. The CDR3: CASSQDVTPQPQHF. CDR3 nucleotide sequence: TGTGCCAGCAGCCAAGATGTGACACCTCAGCCCCAGCATTTT.

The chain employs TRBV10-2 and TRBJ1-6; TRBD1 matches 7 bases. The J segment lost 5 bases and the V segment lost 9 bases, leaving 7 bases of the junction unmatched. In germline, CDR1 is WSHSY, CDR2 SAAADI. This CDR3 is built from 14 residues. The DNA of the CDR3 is TGCGCCAGTAGAGGTGACAGGGATAATTCACCCCTCCACTTT. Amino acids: CASRGDRDNSPLHF.

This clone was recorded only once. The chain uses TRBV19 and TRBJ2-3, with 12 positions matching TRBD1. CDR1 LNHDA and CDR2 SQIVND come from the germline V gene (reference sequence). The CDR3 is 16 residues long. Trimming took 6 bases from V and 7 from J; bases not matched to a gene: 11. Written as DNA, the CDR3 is TGTGCCAGTAGATCGACCGGGACAGGGGGCGTATATACGCAGTATTTT. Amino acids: CASRSTGTGGVYTQYF.

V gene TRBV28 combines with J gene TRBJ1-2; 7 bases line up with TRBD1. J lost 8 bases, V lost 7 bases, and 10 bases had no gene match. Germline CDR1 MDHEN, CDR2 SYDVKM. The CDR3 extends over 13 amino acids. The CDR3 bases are TGTGCCAGCACGCGAACAGGGGAGCGGGGCTACACCTTC. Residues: CASTRTGERGYTF.

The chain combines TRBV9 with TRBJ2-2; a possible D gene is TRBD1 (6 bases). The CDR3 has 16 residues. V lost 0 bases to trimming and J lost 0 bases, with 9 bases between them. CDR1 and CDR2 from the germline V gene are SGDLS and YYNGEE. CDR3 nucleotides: TGTGCCAGCAGCGTAGAGGGACAAGCGAACACCGGGGAGCTGTTTTTT. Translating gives CASSVEGQANTGELFF.

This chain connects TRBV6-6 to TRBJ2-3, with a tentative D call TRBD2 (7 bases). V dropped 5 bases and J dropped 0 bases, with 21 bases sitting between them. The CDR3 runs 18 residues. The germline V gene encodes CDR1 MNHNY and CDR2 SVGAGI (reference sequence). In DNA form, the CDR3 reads TGTGCCAGCAGTCCTCGGGGGGCGAGGTTAATAAGCACAGATACGCAGTATTTT. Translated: CASSPRGARLISTDTQYF.

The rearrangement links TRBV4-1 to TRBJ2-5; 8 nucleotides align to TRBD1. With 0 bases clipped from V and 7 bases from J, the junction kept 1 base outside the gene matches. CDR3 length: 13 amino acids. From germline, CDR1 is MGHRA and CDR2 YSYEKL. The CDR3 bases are TGCGCCAGCAGCCAAGAGACAGGGGTGACCCAGTACTTC. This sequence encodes CASSQETGVTQYF.

The CDR3 nucleotides read TGTGCCAGCAGTCGGGACAGGCCGGGGATCACAGATACGCAGTATTTT. This sequence encodes CASSRDRPGITDTQYF. The genes are TRBV6-6 and TRBJ2-3; 8 bases align to TRBD1. The CDR3 loop spans 16 amino acids. CDR1 and CDR2 from the germline V gene are MNHNY and SVGAGI (reference sequence). V shed 5 bases and J 2 bases; nucleotides not matched to a gene: 9.

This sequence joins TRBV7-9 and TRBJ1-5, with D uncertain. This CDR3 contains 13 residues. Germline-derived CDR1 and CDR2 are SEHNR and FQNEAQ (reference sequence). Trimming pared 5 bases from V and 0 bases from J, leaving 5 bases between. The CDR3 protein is CASSTNSNQPQHF. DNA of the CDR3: TGTGCCAGCAGCACTAATAGCAATCAGCCCCAGCATTTT. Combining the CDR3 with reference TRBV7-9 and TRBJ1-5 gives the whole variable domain DTGVSQNPRHKITKRGQNVTFRCDPISEHNRLYWYRQTLGQGPEFLTYFQNEAQLEKSRLLSDRFSAERPKGSFSTLEIQRTEQGDSAMYLCASSTNSNQPQHFGDGTRLSIL.

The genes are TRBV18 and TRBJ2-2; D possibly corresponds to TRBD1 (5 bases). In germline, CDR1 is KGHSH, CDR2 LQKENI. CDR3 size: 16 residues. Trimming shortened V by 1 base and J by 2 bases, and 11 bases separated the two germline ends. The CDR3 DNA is TGTGCCAGCTCACCACTCCCAGGGCGCAACACCGGGGAGCTGTTTTTT. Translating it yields CASSPLPGRNTGELFF.

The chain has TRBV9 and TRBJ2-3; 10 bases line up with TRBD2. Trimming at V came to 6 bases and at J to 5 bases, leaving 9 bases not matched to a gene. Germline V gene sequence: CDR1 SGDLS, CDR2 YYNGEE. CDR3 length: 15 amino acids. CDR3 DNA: TGTGCCAGCACTCCAGCGGGAGGGATCCTAGATACGCAGTATTTT. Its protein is CASTPAGGILDTQYF.

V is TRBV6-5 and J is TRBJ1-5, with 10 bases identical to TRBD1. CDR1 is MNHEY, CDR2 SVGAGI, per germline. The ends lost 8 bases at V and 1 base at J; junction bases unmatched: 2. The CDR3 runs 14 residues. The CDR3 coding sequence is TGTGCCAGCGGGGACAGGGGCAGCAATCAGCCCCAGCATTTT. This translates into CASGDRGSNQPQHF.

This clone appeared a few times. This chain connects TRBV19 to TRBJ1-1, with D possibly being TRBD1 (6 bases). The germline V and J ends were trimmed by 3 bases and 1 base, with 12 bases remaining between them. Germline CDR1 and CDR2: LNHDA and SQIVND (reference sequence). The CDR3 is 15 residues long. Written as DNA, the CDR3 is TGTGCCAGTAGTATGATAGGGACACCGAACACTGAAGCTTTCTTT. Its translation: CASSMIGTPNTEAFF.

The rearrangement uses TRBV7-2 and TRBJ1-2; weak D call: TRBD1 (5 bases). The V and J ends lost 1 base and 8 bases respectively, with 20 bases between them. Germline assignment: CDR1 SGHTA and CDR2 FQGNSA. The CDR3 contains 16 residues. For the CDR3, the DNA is TGTGCCAGCAGCTTAGAGATTACTGTGGCAGGGTTGGGCTACACCTTC. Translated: CASSLEITVAGLGYTF.